This entry concerns a single T cell receptor beta chain. The table lists this clone with a count of one. There is no known antigen for this receptor. The record has no base qualities; no much larger clone is one base away. This sample was included in a study of blood T cell repertoires in COVID-19 (dated by TCRdb to 2020 to 2022). Describing the broader study: Samples from collaborators originated in the United States, Italy and Spain and spanned both the acute and convalescent phases of COVID-19. Where HLA class I and class II types were available, the types were taken from metadata supplied by the sample provider, not from assay-based typing. The prospective study material was composed of cDNA or gDNA derived from T cells, B-cell-depleted T cells, or PBMCs. Subjects who had been exposed to COVID-19, were actively infected with it, or had recovered from it provided the deeply sampled blood TCRbeta repertoires that made up the dataset. A freely available public database, intended as a resource for researchers studying the immune response to SARS-CoV-2, is where the repertoires were released. A de-identified subject ID, COVID-19 status, age in years and sex were almost always included in the sample metadata. The samples were drawn from the first 160 participants of the ongoing ImmuneRACE study and from more than 1,000 subjects provided by 6 global collaborators.

TCRbeta CDR3 regions were amplified from genomic DNA by means of the immunoSEQ Assay, a bias-controlled multiplex PCR. In the authors' own workflow: Nucleated cell counts per sample were estimated from amplification of reference gene primers within the assay. To quantify the absolute abundance of each unique TCRbeta CDR3 rearrangement, sequence reads were collapsed and filtered. For each sample, productive Simpson clonality was calculated by taking the square root of Simpson's diversity index across productive rearrangements. TCRdb holds this immuneACCESS table with in-frame rearrangements only. Some clones are missing; in checked studies, unresolved V genes explain under half, and the rest has no known cause. That table supplies the V and J calls and clone size; D and trimming were determined from the DNA. The sample table lists a few hundred thousand clones, 80% to 85% of them with a count of one. The top ten constitute around 3.4% of the sample.

Beyond this particular receptor, the publication reports: Clinical and demographic metadata were provided uncurated, with the amount varying by source and participant.

Whole blood was collected in K2EDTA tubes by collaborating institutions according to the institutions' own protocols. For TCRbeta analysis, collaborators shipped samples in one of three forms: frozen whole blood, isolated PBMCs, or DNA extracted from either of those sample types. The germline V gene yields KGHSH for CDR1 and LQKENI for CDR2. V loses 2 bases of germline sequence and J loses 3 bases, and the interval between the two ends is 13 bases. Taken from cysteine to phenylalanine, the CDR3 has 15 residues. Only CDR3 DNA remains: 45 bases, in frame from the first base. This clonotype was obtained from a woman aged 18-29 years with acute or convalescent COVID-19. The specimen was peripheral blood. This receptor chain uses TRBV18 and TRBJ1-2; no D gene can be assigned with confidence. The DNA sequence reads TGTGCCAGCTCACCAAACCGGGAGGAGTACTATGGCTACACCTTC. Its amino acids are CASSPNREEYYGYTF.